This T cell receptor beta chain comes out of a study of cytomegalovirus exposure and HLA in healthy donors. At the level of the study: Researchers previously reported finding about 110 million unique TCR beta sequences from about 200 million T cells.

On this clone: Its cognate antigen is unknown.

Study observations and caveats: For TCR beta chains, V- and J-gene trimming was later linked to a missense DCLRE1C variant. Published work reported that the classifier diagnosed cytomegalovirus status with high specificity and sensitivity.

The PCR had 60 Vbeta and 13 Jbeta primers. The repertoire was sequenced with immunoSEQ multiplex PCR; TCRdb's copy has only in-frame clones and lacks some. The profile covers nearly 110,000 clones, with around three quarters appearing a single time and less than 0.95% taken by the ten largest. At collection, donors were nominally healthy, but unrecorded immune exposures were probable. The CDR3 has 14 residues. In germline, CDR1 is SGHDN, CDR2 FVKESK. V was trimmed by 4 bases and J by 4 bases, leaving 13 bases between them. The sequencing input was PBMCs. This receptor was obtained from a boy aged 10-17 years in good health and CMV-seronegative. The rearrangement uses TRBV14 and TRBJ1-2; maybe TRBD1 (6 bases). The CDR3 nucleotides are TGTGCCAGCAGCCCTACGGACAGAATCTATGGCTACACCTTC. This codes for CASSPTDRIYGYTF.